A single sample is the source of the 24 T cell receptor beta chains below, sequenced in a study of CD8+ T cells in alopecia areata. After isolation, RNA underwent reverse transcription to generate cDNA as the sequencing template. Generated by immunoSEQ multiplex PCR, the TCRdb table keeps only in-frame clones and is missing some. Altogether roughly 200,000 clones are present, roughly 50% being singletons, with the ten largest covering around 5.1%. Sequencing was carried out using CD8+ T cells sorted from blood. These receptors were taken from a human donor in good health.

The chain has TRBV21-1 and TRBJ2-1; TRBD1 reflects the table's D call only, with no check against the DNA. TRBV21-1 is a recognized pseudogene. The CDR3 totals 16 residues. DNA for the CDR3: TGTGCCAGCAGCAAAGAGGCAGGGAACCATTACAATGAGCAGTTCTTC. This gives the protein CASSKEAGNHYNEQFF.

The chain recombines TRBV5-6 with TRBJ2-2; D is unclear. This CDR3 is 14 amino acids long. CDR1 SGHDT and CDR2 YYEEEE come from the germline V gene. V lost 3 bases to trimming and J lost 9 bases, with 15 bases between them. This CDR3 reads CASSSGSRPRELFF. In DNA form, the CDR3 reads TGTGCCAGCAGCTCCGGGTCCCGCCCTAGGGAGCTGTTTTTT.

This clone was picked up a small number of times. The chain recombines TRBV14 with TRBJ2-1; D remains ambiguous. The CDR3 totals 13 residues. Germline V gene sequence: CDR1 SGHDN, CDR2 FVKESK. V lost 4 bases and J 0 bases, leaving 4 bases between the germline ends. CDR3 in amino acids: CASSPGSYNEQFF. The CDR3 DNA follows: TGTGCCAGCAGCCCCGGCTCCTACAATGAGCAGTTCTTC. Filled out from reference TRBV14 and TRBJ2-1, the complete variable domain reads EAGVTQFPSHSVIEKGQTVTLRCDPISGHDNLYWYRRVMGKEIKFLLHFVKESKQDESGMPNNRFLAERTGGTYSTLKVQPAELEDSGVYFCASSPGSYNEQFFGPGTRLTVL.

The gene calls are TRBV5-1 and TRBJ2-3; D unclear. V gave up 5 bases and J gave up 2 bases, with 9 bases separating them. Germline CDR1 reads SGHRS; CDR2 reads YFSETQ. The CDR3 spans 13 residues. CDR3 amino acids: CASSMNPTDTQYF. The CDR3 DNA sequence: TGCGCCAGCAGTATGAACCCCACAGATACGCAGTATTTT.

This CDR3 reads CASSVGSGIYNEQFF. DNA of the CDR3: TGTGCCAGCAGCGTAGGGTCGGGGATATACAATGAGCAGTTCTTC. The chain uses TRBV9 and TRBJ2-1; the D gene is possibly TRBD2 (5 bases). This CDR3 has 15 residues. V lost 0 bases and J lost 4, with 11 bases in between. Germline CDR1 is SGDLS and CDR2 is YYNGEE.

The chain carries TRBV29-1 and TRBJ2-5; D unclear. V was cut by 5 bases and J by 8 bases, with 12 bases left in between. The V gene's germline CDR1 is SQVTM and CDR2 ANQGSEA. This CDR3 comprises 11 residues. CDR3 sequence reads: CSVLALGTQYF. In DNA form, the CDR3 reads TGCAGCGTTTTAGCTTTGGGAACCCAGTACTTC.

This clone was detected only once. The sample has other DNA sequences that encode this CDR3 too. The rearrangement links TRBV29-1 to TRBJ1-1; a weak D match, TRBD1 (5 bases). The CDR3 covers 11 residues. Trimming pared 4 bases from V and 3 bases from J, leaving 6 bases between. Germline V gene sequence: CDR1 SQVTM, CDR2 ANQGSEA. CDR3: CSVARDTEAFF. The CDR3 nucleotides are TGCAGCGTTGCCAGGGACACTGAAGCTTTCTTT.

The gene calls are TRBV9 and TRBJ2-7, with D hard to call. Between the trimmed V and J ends, which lost 3 bases and 1 base, there was a span of 14 bases. Germline-derived CDR1 and CDR2 are SGDLS and YYNGEE. This CDR3 is built from 15 residues. CDR3: CASSGGSSPSYEQYF. DNA for the CDR3: TGTGCCAGCAGCGGGGGATCGAGCCCGTCCTACGAGCAGTACTTC.

The chain combines TRBV30 with TRBJ1-1; TRBD1 might be the D (6 bases). The germline CDR1 and CDR2 sequences are GTSNPN and SVGIG (reference sequence). Trimming left V 7 bases short and J 8 bases short, with 20 bases between. CDR3 length: 13 amino acids. The DNA for the CDR3 is TGTGCCTCCCAACAGGGTGAATTATTGGAAGCTTTCTTT. Its translation is CASQQGELLEAFF. The full variable domain, rest sourced from reference TRBV30 and TRBJ1-1, is SQTIHQWPATLVQPVGSPLSLECTVEGTSNPNLYWYRQAAGRGLQLLFYSVGIGQISSEVPQNLSASRPQDRQFILSSKKLLLSDSGFYLCASQQGELLEAFFGQGTRLTVV.

The rearrangement uses TRBV7-9 and TRBJ1-5; D might be TRBD1 (5 bases). Trimming took off 1 base at V and 5 bases at J, with 12 bases between the two ends. Germline V gene sequence: CDR1 SEHNR, CDR2 FQNEAQ (reference sequence). The CDR3 is made up of 15 amino acids. The CDR3 is CASSLGRAIDQPQHF. The CDR3 DNA follows: TGTGCCAGCAGCTTAGGCAGGGCCATAGATCAGCCCCAGCATTTT. Full variable domain (outside the CDR3, taken from reference TRBV7-9 and TRBJ1-5): DTGVSQNPRHKITKRGQNVTFRCDPISEHNRLYWYRQTLGQGPEFLTYFQNEAQLEKSRLLSDRFSAERPKGSFSTLEIQRTEQGDSAMYLCASSLGRAIDQPQHFGDGTRLSIL.

This clone was seen a single time. V and J are TRBV6-6 and TRBJ1-2; unclear D gene. The V and J ends lost 6 bases and 4 bases respectively, with 6 bases between them. In germline, CDR1 is MNHNY, CDR2 SVGAGI (reference sequence). The CDR3 length is 11 residues. DNA for the CDR3: TGTGCCAGCAGCAGGTTCTATGGCTACACCTTC. Amino acids: CASSRFYGYTF.

The sample holds one count of this clone. V gene TRBV11-2 combines with J gene TRBJ1-6, with 7 bases aligning to TRBD1. Germline-derived CDR1 and CDR2 are SGHAT and FQNNGV. The CDR3 has 14 amino acids. Trimming took 1 base from V and 10 from J; bases not matched to a gene: 4. CDR3 coding DNA: TGTGCCAGCAGCTTAGGCAGGGGGGGATCACCCCTCCACTTT. Translation: CASSLGRGGSPLHF.

This clone was found a few times. The rearrangement uses TRBV5-8 and TRBJ2-3; TRBD2 matches at 10 bases. This CDR3 is built from 16 residues. The germline gives CDR1 SGHTS, CDR2 YDEGEE. V shed 5 bases, J shed 0 bases, and the junction held 6 bases outside the gene matches. CDR3 nucleotides: TGTGCCAGCAGTGGTAGCGGGGGGTCTAGCACAGATACGCAGTATTTT. Residues: CASSGSGGSSTDTQYF.

The rearrangement joins TRBV2 to TRBJ2-3; D is possibly TRBD2 (6 bases). Germline values: CDR1 SNHLY, CDR2 FYNNEI. The CDR3 runs 15 residues. The germline V and J ends were trimmed by 3 bases and 1 base, with 11 bases remaining between them. This CDR3 is CASSEEGAGTDTQYF. The CDR3 region has the DNA TGTGCCAGCAGTGAGGAGGGTGCCGGCACAGATACGCAGTATTTT.

The table lists this clone with a few counts. This chain joins TRBV28 and TRBJ2-1, with 9 bases identical to TRBD2. CDR1 MDHEN and CDR2 SYDVKM come from the germline V gene. CDR3 length: 15 amino acids. V shed 3 bases and J 7 bases; nucleotides not matched to a gene: 7. Here the CDR3 DNA reads TGTGCCAGCAGTTTTAGCGGGGGCCGAACTAATGAGCAGTTCTTC. Protein sequence: CASSFSGGRTNEQFF.

Remarks on this clone: The sample carries other DNA sequences with the same CDR3. CDR3 sequence reads: CASSFGETQYF. The CDR3 nucleotides are TGTGCCAGCAGCTTCGGTGAGACCCAGTACTTC. V usage is TRBV5-6 and J usage is TRBJ2-5; D is undetermined. The germline V and J ends were trimmed by 2 bases and 5 bases, with 4 bases remaining between them. The CDR3 has 11 residues. Germline CDR1 SGHDT, CDR2 YYEEEE.

J is TRBJ1-1 and V is TRBV27, with a weak D call TRBD1 (6 bases). The CDR3 is 13 amino acids. V dropped 7 bases and J dropped 1 base, with 10 bases sitting between them. Germline CDR1 is MNHEY and CDR2 is SMNVEV (reference sequence). The CDR3 region is CASTGGQNTEAFF. The CDR3 DNA follows: TGTGCCAGCACGGGGGGGCAGAACACTGAAGCTTTCTTT.

The chain employs TRBV4-1 and TRBJ1-5; 7 bases map to TRBD1. The trim removed 1 base at V and 0 bases at J, leaving 3 bases unmatched. Germline CDR1 is MGHRA and CDR2 is YSYEKL. The length of the CDR3 is 16 residues. This CDR3 is CASSQGTGDSNQPQHF. The CDR3 nucleotides read TGCGCCAGCAGCCAAGGAACAGGGGATAGCAATCAGCCCCAGCATTTT.

Concerning this clone: Other DNA variants within this sample encode the same CDR3. V and J are TRBV9 and TRBJ1-5; D may be TRBD1 (5 bases). This CDR3 is built from 14 residues. The germline V and J ends were trimmed by 0 bases and 2 bases, with 6 bases remaining between them. The germline CDR1 and CDR2 sequences are SGDLS and YYNGEE. The CDR3 sequence is CASSVGGGNQPQHF. The DNA of the CDR3 is TGTGCCAGCAGCGTAGGGGGGGGCAATCAGCCCCAGCATTTT.

This clone occurred a few times. This chain uses TRBV5-4 with TRBJ2-7; no definite D call. Germline V lookup: CDR1 SGHNT, CDR2 YYREEE (reference sequence). The CDR3 has 13 amino acids. Trimming took 2 bases from V and 3 from J, leaving 9 bases between them. This CDR3 reads CASSFPPHYEQYF. The CDR3 DNA sequence: TGTGCCAGCAGCTTTCCCCCTCACTACGAGCAGTACTTC.

The chain is built from TRBV27 and TRBJ2-7; 7 nucleotides agree with TRBD1. The junction had 9 bases not matched to a gene; V was cut back by 6 bases and J by 4 bases. The germline CDR1 and CDR2 sequences are MNHEY and SMNVEV (reference sequence). This CDR3 has 14 residues. CDR3 region: CASSGQDSGYEQYF. In DNA, the CDR3 is TGTGCCAGCAGCGGACAGGATTCCGGGTACGAGCAGTACTTC.

The gene calls are TRBV5-6 and TRBJ2-7; 7 bases line up with TRBD1. V lost 4 bases to trimming and J lost 5 bases; unmatched junction nucleotides: 9. CDR3 size: 14 residues. The germline gives CDR1 SGHDT, CDR2 YYEEEE. CDR3 protein: CASSPKGAPDEQYF. As DNA, the CDR3 is TGTGCCAGCAGCCCTAAGGGGGCGCCTGACGAGCAGTACTTC.

This sequence joins TRBV11-2 and TRBJ2-1; no clear D. Trimming stripped 1 base from V and 15 bases from J, with 7 bases between. Germline assignment: CDR1 SGHAT and CDR2 FQNNGV. The CDR3 runs 10 residues. The chain's CDR3 is CASSLGGLFF. CDR3 coding DNA: TGTGCCAGCAGCTTAGGGGGTCTGTTCTTC.

The genes are TRBV2 and TRBJ2-5, with D possibly matching TRBD1 (6 bases). The CDR3 sequence is 13 residues long. Germline V gene data show CDR1 as SNHLY and CDR2 as FYNNEI. V lost 10 bases to trimming and J lost 5 bases, with 17 bases between them. CDR3 sequence (DNA): TGTGCCACCCACAGGGTGGGGGAGGAGACCCAGTACTTC. This translates into CATHRVGEETQYF.